The 8 T cell receptor beta chains below all came from one sample that was sequenced in a study of cytotoxic CD8 clonotypes in ibrutinib-treated CLL. Measured with immunoSEQ multiplex PCR; TCRdb has only the in-frame clones, and not every one. Among over 100,000 clones listed, approximately 83% were seen once. The source was PBMCs, collected after 24 months of ibrutinib treatment. All receptors come from a human donor with chronic lymphocytic leukemia.

The sample holds a few counts of this clone. The chain links TRBV7-2 to TRBJ2-7; D perhaps matches TRBD1 (5 bases). This CDR3 has 15 amino acids. Germline V gene data show CDR1 as SGHTA and CDR2 as FQGNSA. V was trimmed by 5 bases and J by 2 bases, leaving 16 bases between them. The CDR3: CASSRGKADPYEQYF. The CDR3 DNA is TGTGCCAGCAGCAGGGGCAAGGCCGACCCCTACGAGCAGTACTTC.

This rearrangement joins TRBV13 to TRBJ1-2; possible D gene TRBD1, 5 bases. The CDR3 runs 14 residues. Trimming pared 0 bases from V and 6 bases from J, leaving 11 bases between. Germline values: CDR1 PRHDT, CDR2 FYEKMQ (reference sequence). CDR3 amino acids: CASSLGAKGHGYTF. CDR3 nucleotide sequence: TGTGCCAGCAGCTTAGGCGCGAAGGGGCATGGCTACACCTTC.

This clone was seen a single time. The chain carries TRBV13 and TRBJ1-2; 8 bases are shared with TRBD1. Trimming took 5 bases from V and 6 from J; bases not matched to a gene: 2. The CDR3 has 12 amino acids. Looked up from germline, CDR1 is PRHDT and CDR2 is FYEKMQ (reference sequence). CDR3 loop: CASSQDRDGYTF. In DNA form, the CDR3 reads TGTGCCAGCAGCCAGGACAGGGATGGCTACACCTTC.

This chain links TRBV30 with TRBJ1-2; tentative D call: TRBD1 (5 bases). V was clipped by 3 bases and J by 3 bases, with 17 bases between them. This CDR3 contains 15 residues. Looked up from germline, CDR1 is GTSNPN and CDR2 is SVGIG (reference sequence). The CDR3 here is CAWRLYPGTDYGYTF. Written as DNA, the CDR3 is TGTGCCTGGAGGCTATATCCAGGGACGGACTATGGCTACACCTTC.

The rearrangement uses TRBV6-5 and TRBJ2-7; TRBD1 agrees at 7 bases. The CDR3 loop spans 14 amino acids. Trimming at V came to 7 bases and at J to 1 base, leaving 7 bases not matched to a gene. CDR1 and CDR2 (germline): MNHEY, SVGAGI. CDR3 sequence reads: CASKYRDRSYEQYF. CDR3 bases: TGTGCCAGCAAGTATAGGGACAGATCCTACGAGCAGTACTTC.

The chain carries TRBV20-1 and TRBJ1-1; D uncertain. CDR1 and CDR2 (germline): DFQATT, SNEGSKA (reference sequence). The CDR3 covers 11 residues. CDR3 DNA: TGCGGAGAGACGGTGAACACTGAAGCTTTCTTT. Translation gives CGETVNTEAFF.

The rearrangement links TRBV28 to TRBJ2-7; D perhaps matches TRBD2 (5 bases). Trimming pared 10 bases from V and 1 base from J, leaving 11 bases between. Germline loops: CDR1 MDHEN, CDR2 SYDVKM. The CDR3 totals 12 residues. The CDR3 region is CATRTRSYEQYF. As DNA, the CDR3 is TGTGCCACCAGGACTCGTTCCTACGAGCAGTACTTC.

The chain carries TRBV7-9 and TRBJ1-4; D uncertain. This CDR3 contains 14 residues. The V and J ends lost 7 bases and 5 bases respectively, with 14 bases between them. Germline loops: CDR1 SEHNR, CDR2 FQNEAQ (reference sequence). This CDR3 is CASTTLAMNEKLFF. CDR3 in DNA: TGTGCCAGCACCACCCTCGCAATGAATGAAAAACTGTTTTTT.